Below, one T cell receptor beta chain is given with its context. This clone has at least ten counts. Its specific antigen is unknown. No quality values exist for individual bases; no much larger clone is one base distant. The trial excluded patients who had a history of autoimmune disease or who were on systemic immunosuppression. Peripheral blood for TCR sequencing was collected from all dose cohorts at baseline, on cycle 4 day 1, and on cycle 7 day 1. Samples were obtained from an open-label, multicenter, first-in-human phase I dose-escalation trial of ivuxolimab. The trial enrolled adults with locally advanced or metastatic head and neck squamous cell, hepatocellular, melanoma or renal cell carcinoma. Before TCR sequencing, CD4+ T cells and CD8+ T cells from peripheral blood were sorted into separate populations. The CDR3 contains 16 residues, cysteine and phenylalanine counted. Only the CDR3 DNA stays, 48 bases, in frame from base 1. Taken from the germline V gene, the CDR1 and CDR2 loops are SGDLS and YYNGEE. Unmatched junction bases come to 7, with V trimmed by 0 bases and J by 3 bases.

For sequencing of the TCRbeta CDR3 region, genomic DNA was extracted from the sorted cells. The immunoSEQ Assay was used for sequencing of TCRbeta CDR3 regions. Not all clones reach the TCRdb copy of this immuneACCESS table, which keeps in-frame sequences only. Checked studies attribute under half of the gap to unresolved V genes and leave the rest unexplained. In all, the sample holds about 46,000 clones, and around 90% of those were seen once. Roughly 10% of the sample comes from the top ten. This entry belongs to a study of OX40 agonist ivuxolimab in advanced cancers. The study in broad terms: The costimulatory receptor OX40 (CD134) was targeted by ivuxolimab, a fully human IgG2 agonistic monoclonal antibody. Intravenous ivuxolimab was administered to patients every 2 weeks at six dose levels: 0.01, 0.1, 0.3, 1.5, 3 and 10 mg/kg. Of the approximately 50 dose-escalation patients, hepatocellular carcinoma was present in some 19, melanoma in around 15, renal cell carcinoma in 9 and head and neck cancer in 9. The dose-escalation cohort was 82.7% male with a mean age of about 65 years, ranging from roughly 20 to 85. Patients were allowed to have had prior anti-PD-1, anti-PD-L1 or anti-CTLA-4 therapy, and around 41% of the dose-escalation patients had previously received checkpoint inhibitors. Three dose-escalation patients achieved partial responses, one with hepatocellular carcinoma and two with cutaneous melanoma. Peripheral TCRbeta sequencing was intended to test whether TCR sequence diversity was altered and clonal T-cell expansion was caused by ivuxolimab. The paper reports the monotherapy dose-escalation portion (N of about 54 patients) of the phase I ivuxolimab trial. The full study reports these points: Low levels of normalized T-cell clonal expansion were also seen in some nonresponding patients. After ivuxolimab, CD8+ T cells had more expanded clones than CD4+ T cells on average. The antigen specificity of the peripheral T cells that underwent clonal expansion was not determined. Clonal expansion of both CD4+ and CD8+ blood T cells was observed from baseline to week 6 at doses 0.1 to 3.0 mg/kg. In the 0.1-3.0 mg/kg groups, partial responders were among the patients with the lowest normalized peripheral clonal expansion, particularly in CD8+ T cells.

The clonotype comes from an adult with an advanced solid tumor such as melanoma, head and neck, liver or kidney cancer. This sequence uses TRBV9 and TRBJ2-5, with 8 bases aligning to TRBD2. This specimen consisted of CD4+ or CD8+ T cells sorted from blood, obtained in a trial of the OX40 agonist ivuxolimab. The sequenced DNA is TGTGCCAGCAGCGTAGCTGGACTAGCATCGGAAGAGACCCAGTACTTC. Its protein product is CASSVAGLASEETQYF.